This T cell receptor beta chain was sequenced during a study of patients and donors after allogeneic stem cell transplantation (dated by TCRdb to the early 2020s). The library was built by means of RT-PCR. Sequencing relied on a NextSeq 550. In TCRdb, the public reads were trimmed at Q25 with fastp and aligned with MiXCR, with productive beta chains retained. Duplicate CDR3 protein sequences are folded into a single record with the most common DNA and genes. The sample profile shows some 880,000 distinct CDR3 sequences; 18% of them were found once. Approximately 5.9% of the sample is in the top ten clones. CDR1 and CDR2, per the germline V gene (reference sequence), are LNHDA and SQIVND. V sheds 10 bases and J sheds 6 bases, leaving 19 bases between their ends. From its cysteine to its phenylalanine, the CDR3 spans 14 amino acids. The kept DNA is CDR3 alone, 42 bases in frame from the first base. There are a few counts of this clonotype. Its antigen target is currently unknown. Per-base qualities were not stored, and no clone one base away is much larger.

The chain uses TRBV19 and TRBJ1-5, with TRBD1 perhaps the D gene, on 5 matching bases. Sequencing was done on a sample of blood, either unsorted or a sorted T cell fraction (not recorded which). The origin of this receptor is a human donor who was either an allogeneic HSCT recipient or a stem cell or donor lymphocyte infusion donor (not recorded which). It is not recorded whose cells these are; they may come from a transplant donor. The CDR3 protein sequence reads: CATSGGVEIQPQHF. The DNA reads as follows: TGTGCCACCTCGGGGGGTGTCGAGATTCAGCCCCAGCATTTT.